The 21 T cell receptor beta chains listed next were all sequenced from one sample in a study of lymphopenia after photon versus proton radiotherapy. The assay was immunoSEQ multiplex PCR, and TCRdb's table has in-frame clones only and misses some. The data contain over 50,000 clones, approximately 86% of them singletons. Sequenced material: peripheral blood, taken from a patient treated with photon-based radiotherapy. The receptors were sampled from a man between 40 and 49 years old with gastric cancer.

This clone was seen only once. This chain uses TRBV7-2 with TRBJ1-4, with D hard to call. Trimming left V 7 bases short and J 6 bases short, with 12 bases between. CDR1 and CDR2 (germline): SGHTA, FQGNSA. The CDR3 loop spans 13 amino acids. CDR3 nucleotides: TGTGCCAGCACCCCCCAGCGGCATGAAAAACTGTTTTTT. Amino acids: CASTPQRHEKLFF. The full variable domain, completed using reference TRBV7-2 and TRBJ1-4, is GAGVSQSPSNKVTEKGKDVELRCDPISGHTALYWYRQSLGQGLEFLIYFQGNSAPDKSGLPSDRFSAERTGGSVSTLTIQRTQQEDSAVYLCASTPQRHEKLFFGSGTQLSVL.

V gene TRBV13 combines with J gene TRBJ2-3; D call uncertain. CDR1 is PRHDT and CDR2 is FYEKMQ in the germline V gene (reference sequence). Between the trimmed V and J ends, which lost 0 bases and 5 bases, there was a span of 6 bases. CDR3 length: 13 residues. The CDR3 sequence is CASSLGLLDTQYF. The CDR3 bases are TGTGCCAGCAGCTTAGGACTACTAGATACGCAGTATTTT.

The chain employs TRBV12-5 and TRBJ2-3, with 10 bases aligning to TRBD2. CDR1 is LGHNT, CDR2 FRNRAP, per germline. There are 12 residues in the CDR3. V lost 7 bases, J lost 13 bases, and 8 bases stayed unmatched. CDR3 in amino acids: CASAYSGGPEYF. The CDR3 coding sequence is TGTGCTAGTGCCTATAGCGGGGGGCCCGAGTATTTT.

The chain recombines TRBV4-2 with TRBJ2-7; D is unresolved. CDR1 is LGHNA, CDR2 YNFKEQ, per germline. CDR3 length: 13 residues. Trimming cost V 0 bases and J 6 bases, with 9 bases left between them. CDR3 region: CASSQDGKSEQYF. In nucleotides, the CDR3 is TGTGCCAGCAGCCAAGATGGGAAGAGCGAGCAGTACTTC.

The V gene is TRBV5-4, the J gene TRBJ1-1; perhaps TRBD1 as D (5 bases). V was clipped by 6 bases and J by 4 bases, with 13 bases between them. Germline CDR1 SGHNT, CDR2 YYREEE (reference sequence). CDR3 length: 13 amino acids. The CDR3 nucleotides are TGTGCCAGCACCCAGCGGGGCGTCACTGAAGCTTTCTTT. Translating it yields CASTQRGVTEAFF.

CDR3 region: CASSLVRAGSGANVLTF. DNA of the CDR3: TGTGCCAGCAGCTTGGTGCGAGCAGGGTCTGGGGCCAACGTCCTGACTTTC. The rearrangement joins TRBV5-4 to TRBJ2-6, with D possibly TRBD1 on 5 matching bases. Per the germline V gene, CDR1 is SGHNT and CDR2 is YYREEE (reference sequence). V was clipped by 0 bases and J by 1 base, with 11 bases between them. The CDR3 spans 17 residues.

The chain combines TRBV7-9 with TRBJ1-4; TRBD1 is a possible D gene (6 bases). Germline-derived CDR1 and CDR2 are SEHNR and FQNEAQ (reference sequence). The length of the CDR3 is 16 residues. The germline V and J ends were trimmed by 5 bases and 0 bases, with 13 bases remaining between them. For the CDR3, the DNA is TGTGCCAGCAGCGGGGGGCCAGGGACAACTAATGAAAAACTGTTTTTT. Encoded protein: CASSGGPGTTNEKLFF.

The chain joins TRBV10-3 to TRBJ2-3; 7 nucleotides agree with TRBD1. The germline V gene has CDR1 ENHRY and CDR2 SYGVKD. This CDR3 has 15 residues. The ends lost 5 bases at V and 1 base at J; junction bases unmatched: 6. CDR3 residues: CAISSDRDGTDTQYF. Here the CDR3 DNA reads TGTGCCATCAGTTCCGACAGGGATGGCACAGATACGCAGTATTTT.

This sequence joins TRBV5-4 and TRBJ2-5, with D possibly being TRBD1 or TRBD2 (5 bases each). CDR1 and CDR2 from the germline V gene are SGHNT and YYREEE (reference sequence). The CDR3 totals 15 residues. V lost 0 bases and J 5 bases, leaving 14 bases between the germline ends. The CDR3 DNA reads as TGTGCCAGCAGCTTGGGCGGAGGCAGGGCTGAGACCCAGTACTTC. Its translation is CASSLGGGRAETQYF. The variable domain in full, with the rest retrieved from reference TRBV5-4 and TRBJ2-5, is ETGVTQSPTHLIKTRGQQVTLRCSSQSGHNTVSWYQQALGQGPQFIFQYYREEENGRGNFPPRFSGLQFPNYSSELNVNALELDDSALYLCASSLGGGRAETQYFGPGTRLLVL.

This chain joins TRBV2 and TRBJ1-5; perhaps TRBD1 as D (5 bases). CDR3 size: 15 residues. Per the germline V gene, CDR1 is SNHLY and CDR2 is FYNNEI. V was pared by 3 bases and J by 5 bases, with 14 bases between. In DNA form, the CDR3 reads TGTGCCAGCAGTGACTCTCAGGGAAACCATCAGCCCCAGCATTTT. Translation gives CASSDSQGNHQPQHF.

The V gene is TRBV2, the J gene TRBJ1-4; a weak D match, TRBD1 (6 bases). Germline CDR1 reads SNHLY; CDR2 reads FYNNEI. V lost 8 bases and J 2 bases, leaving 12 bases between the germline ends. The CDR3 has 14 residues. The CDR3 here is CASQTGLTNEKLFF. Here the CDR3 DNA reads TGTGCCAGCCAAACAGGGCTTACTAATGAAAAACTGTTTTTT.

The genes are TRBV19 and TRBJ2-7; D remains ambiguous. CDR3 length: 11 amino acids. Looked up from germline, CDR1 is LNHDA and CDR2 is SQIVND (reference sequence). Trimming took 6 bases from V and 5 from J, leaving 8 bases between them. The CDR3 region has the DNA TGTGCCAGTAGCTGGGCCAACGAGCAGTACTTC. It encodes CASSWANEQYF.

The CDR3 region has the DNA TGTGCCATCAGTGTGGGGACAGGGATCCTGGGCACTGAAGCTTTCTTT. Its protein is CAISVGTGILGTEAFF. The chain recombines TRBV10-3 with TRBJ1-1; 9 bases agree with TRBD1. Germline CDR1 ENHRY, CDR2 SYGVKD. The CDR3 has 16 residues. After removal of 4 bases from V and 4 bases from J, the junction contained 10 bases not matched to a gene.

This sequence joins TRBV4-1 and TRBJ1-1; unclear D gene. V dropped 6 bases and J dropped 4 bases, with 12 bases sitting between them. The CDR3 totals 13 residues. The V gene's germline CDR1 is MGHRA and CDR2 YSYEKL. As DNA, the CDR3 is TGCGCCAGCAGAGGGCTGCAATTCACTGAAGCTTTCTTT. It translates to CASRGLQFTEAFF.

The chain links TRBV27 to TRBJ2-1; 8 bases match TRBD1. This CDR3 contains 16 residues. Trimming took 5 bases from V and 5 from J; bases not matched to a gene: 11. The V gene's germline CDR1 is MNHEY and CDR2 SMNVEV (reference sequence). The CDR3 sequence: CASSADRGKGHNEQFF. Written as DNA, the CDR3 is TGTGCCAGCAGTGCCGACAGGGGTAAGGGTCACAATGAGCAGTTCTTC.

V gene TRBV5-4 combines with J gene TRBJ1-2, with D possibly TRBD1 on 6 matching bases. V shed 1 base and J shed 5 bases, with 9 bases lying between them. The CDR3 length is 13 residues. CDR1 and CDR2 from the germline V gene are SGHNT and YYREEE (reference sequence). The CDR3 DNA reads TGTGCCAGCAGCTTGAAGGGGGGGTATGGCTACACCTTC. Protein sequence: CASSLKGGYGYTF.

The DNA of the CDR3 is TGTGCCAGCAGCCAAGATATCACAGGGCGGACCTCGGGAAACACCATATATTTT. Translated: CASSQDITGRTSGNTIYF. The J gene is TRBJ1-3, the V gene TRBV4-2; a possible D gene is TRBD1 (6 bases). This CDR3 comprises 18 residues. Trimming took 0 bases from V and 4 from J, leaving 19 bases between them. Per the germline V gene, CDR1 is LGHNA and CDR2 is YNFKEQ.

The genes are TRBV5-1 and TRBJ2-1; D might be TRBD1 (6 bases). V shed 1 base and J shed 8 bases, with 16 bases lying between them. Germline-derived CDR1 and CDR2 are SGHRS and YFSETQ. CDR3 length: 15 residues. CDR3 bases: TGCGCCAGCAGCTTGTGGGGGACACAGGGCGATGAGCAGTTCTTC. As protein: CASSLWGTQGDEQFF.

The chain uses TRBV2 and TRBJ2-5; 8 bases align to TRBD1. Germline V CDR1 and CDR2: SNHLY, FYNNEI. The CDR3 runs 14 residues. The V segment lost 6 bases and the J segment 1 base; nucleotides outside the gene matches: 4. In DNA, the CDR3 is TGTGCCAGCAGCCGGGACAGGACCCAAGAGACCCAGTACTTC. Encoded protein: CASSRDRTQETQYF.

CDR3 sequence reads: CASSLAARGADTQYF. The DNA for the CDR3 is TGCGCCAGCAGCTTGGCCGCAAGGGGAGCAGATACGCAGTATTTT. The chain joins TRBV5-1 to TRBJ2-3; D tentatively fits TRBD1 or TRBD2 (5 bases each). Germline V gene sequence: CDR1 SGHRS, CDR2 YFSETQ. V shed 0 bases and J shed 4 bases, with 12 bases lying between them. This CDR3 spans 15 amino acids.

J is TRBJ2-7 and V is TRBV2; 9 bases fit TRBD1. The CDR3 length is 16 residues. Germline loops: CDR1 SNHLY, CDR2 FYNNEI. J lost 1 base, V lost 4 bases, and 8 bases had no gene match. CDR3 protein: CASSGVGQGLSYEQYF. CDR3 bases: TGTGCCAGCAGTGGGGTGGGACAGGGCTTGTCCTACGAGCAGTACTTC. Variable domain in full (rest from reference TRBV2 and TRBJ2-7): EPEVTQTPSHQVTQMGQEVILRCVPISNHLYFYWYRQILGQKVEFLVSFYNNEISEKSEIFDDQFSVERPDGSNFTLKIRSTKLEDSAMYFCASSGVGQGLSYEQYFGPGTRLTVT.